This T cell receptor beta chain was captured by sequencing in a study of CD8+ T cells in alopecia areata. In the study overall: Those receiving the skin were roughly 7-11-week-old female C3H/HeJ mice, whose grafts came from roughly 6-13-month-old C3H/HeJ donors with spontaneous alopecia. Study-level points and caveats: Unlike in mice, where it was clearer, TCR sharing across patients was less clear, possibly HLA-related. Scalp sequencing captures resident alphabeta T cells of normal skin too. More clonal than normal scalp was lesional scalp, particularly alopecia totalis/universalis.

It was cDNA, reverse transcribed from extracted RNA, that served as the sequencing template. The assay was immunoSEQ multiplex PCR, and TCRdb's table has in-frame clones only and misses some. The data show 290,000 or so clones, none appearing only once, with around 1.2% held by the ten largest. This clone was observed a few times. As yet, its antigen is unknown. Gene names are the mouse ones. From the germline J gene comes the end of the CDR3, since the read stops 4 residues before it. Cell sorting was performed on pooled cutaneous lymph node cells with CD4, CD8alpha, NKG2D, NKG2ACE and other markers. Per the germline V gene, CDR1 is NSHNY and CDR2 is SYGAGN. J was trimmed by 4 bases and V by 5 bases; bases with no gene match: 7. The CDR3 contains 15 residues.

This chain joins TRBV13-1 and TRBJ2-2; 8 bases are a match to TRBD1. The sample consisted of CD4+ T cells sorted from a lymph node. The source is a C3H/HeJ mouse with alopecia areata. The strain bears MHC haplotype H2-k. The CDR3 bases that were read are TGTGCCAGCAGCTCCCAGGGGGCTGCCACCGGG. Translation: CASSSQGAATG. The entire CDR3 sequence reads CASSSQGAATGQLYF.